This T cell receptor beta chain was observed in a study of shared clonotypes between healthy human individuals. The CDR3 is 14 residues long. Germline-derived CDR1 and CDR2 are LNHDA and SQIVND (reference sequence). Trimming took off 5 bases at V and 0 bases at J, with 8 bases between the two ends. The repertoire was sequenced with immunoSEQ multiplex PCR; TCRdb's copy has only in-frame clones and lacks some. Altogether hundreds of thousands of clones are present, around two thirds being singletons, with the ten largest covering more than 1.5%. Points on this clone: The sample contains more than one DNA sequence encoding this CDR3.

Source material: memory CD4+ T cells sorted from blood. The sample's subset: CD45RA-negative fraction. V and J are TRBV19 and TRBJ1-5; D is possibly TRBD1 (5 bases). The clonotype originates from a woman aged 25 to 45 in good health. The CDR3 reads CASSQGYSNQPQHF. For the CDR3, the DNA is TGTGCCAGTAGTCAGGGATATAGCAATCAGCCCCAGCATTTT.